This is a list of T cell receptor beta chains from one sample in a study of cytomegalovirus exposure and HLA in healthy donors. Only in-frame clones appear in the TCRdb table, and some are missing; sequencing was by immunoSEQ multiplex PCR. The data show approximately 140,000 clones, more than 75% seen once. The source material was PBMCs. The source is a woman between 35 and 50 years old in good health and CMV-seropositive. The CDR3 runs from the conserved cysteine through the conserved F or W. The D gene is left open where the match is weak. The listing skips clone size in some rows; elsewhere it reads once, few, many or a size class.

TRBV10-3	-	TRBJ2-4	TRBD2	TGTGCCATCAGTGCGGGAGGAGGCAAAAACATTCAGTACTTC	CAISAGGGKNIQYF
TRBV19	-	TRBJ1-5	-	TGTGCCAGTAGTATGGTCAGGGGCAGCAATCAGCCCCAGCATTTT	CASSMVRGSNQPQHF
TRBV5-1	-	TRBJ2-5	-	TGCGCCAGCAGCTTGGGGCACTACGGGGAGACCCAGTACTTC	CASSLGHYGETQYF
TRBV6-5	-	TRBJ2-7	-	TGTGCCAGCAGTTATCAGGTAACCTACGAGCAGTACTTC	CASSYQVTYEQYF
TRBV7-9	-	TRBJ2-5	TRBD2	TGTGCCAGCAGCTCGGGACTAGCGGCAGAGACCCAGTACTTC	CASSSGLAAETQYF
TRBV7-9	-	TRBJ2-7	-	TGTGCCAGCAGCTTTGAACTAAATGCCTACGAGCAGTACTTC	CASSFELNAYEQYF
TRBV7-2	few	TRBJ2-2	-	TGTGCCAGCAGCTTAGGGAGAACCGGGGAGCTGTTTTTT	CASSLGRTGELFF
TRBV18	-	TRBJ1-3	-	TGTGCCAGCTCACCGGCTTCAGGGTCTGGAAACACCATATATTTT	CASSPASGSGNTIYF
TRBV6-1	-	TRBJ2-7	TRBD2	TGTGCCAGCAGTTGGACTAGCGGGAACTCCTACGAGCAGTACTTC	CASSWTSGNSYEQYF
TRBV6-6	-	TRBJ2-1	-	TGTGCCAGCAGCCTTACAGGGAACTCCTACAATGAGCAGTTCTTC	CASSLTGNSYNEQFF
TRBV5-1	-	TRBJ2-3	TRBD2	TGCGCCAGCAGCTCCCGGACTAGCGAGCCGGGGCAGTATTTT	CASSSRTSEPGQYF
TRBV2	-	TRBJ1-5	-	TGTGCCAGCAAATTCGAGTGGAATCAGCCCCAGCATTTT	CASKFEWNQPQHF
TRBV2	-	TRBJ2-2	-	TGTGCCAGCAGTGAAGTCCGGACTCCCGGGGAGCTGTTTTTT	CASSEVRTPGELFF
TRBV10-3	once	TRBJ1-1	-	TGTGCCATCAGTGACAGGGAAGGGGGTAGCACTGAAGCTTTCTTT	CAISDREGGSTEAFF
TRBV7-9	-	TRBJ1-6	TRBD1	TGTGCCGGAACGACAGGGTCCACCTATAATTCACCCCTCCACTTT	CAGTTGSTYNSPLHF
TRBV29-1	-	TRBJ1-1	-	TGCAGCGTTGGGACAGCCACTGAAGCTTTCTTT	CSVGTATEAFF
TRBV29-1	-	TRBJ2-1	TRBD2	TGCAGCGTTTCTAGCGGGAGAACCTACAATGAGCAGTTCTTC	CSVSSGRTYNEQFF
TRBV7-8	-	TRBJ2-7	TRBD1	TGTGCCAGCAGCTCTAAGGACAGGGGAGGTTTGTACGAGCAGTACTTC	CASSSKDRGGLYEQYF
TRBV28	-	TRBJ1-1	-	TGTGCCAGCAGTTATGGGCAGGGAAGTACTGAAGCTTTCTTT	CASSYGQGSTEAFF
TRBV18	-	TRBJ2-7	-	TGTGCCAGCTCACCGGGGACACCCTCCTACGAGCAGTACTTC	CASSPGTPSYEQYF
TRBV19	few	TRBJ2-7	TRBD2	TGTGCCAGTAGTAGTACCCTAGCGGGAGATTTGTACGAGCAGTACTTC	CASSSTLAGDLYEQYF
TRBV6-6	-	TRBJ2-5	TRBD2	TGTGCCAGCAGCTTTGGACTAGCGGGAGTCGGGGAGACCCAGTACTTC	CASSFGLAGVGETQYF
TRBV2	-	TRBJ1-2	TRBD1	TGTGCCAACCGGGACAGCAGCTATGGCTACACCTTC	CANRDSSYGYTF
TRBV4-1	-	TRBJ2-3	TRBD2	TGCGCCAGCAGCCAACCGGGACTAGCGGGAGGCGATACGCAGTATTTT	CASSQPGLAGGDTQYF
TRBV19	-	TRBJ1-5	-	TGTGCCAGTAGTATTGGACAGACTAGCAATCAGCCCCAGCATTTT	CASSIGQTSNQPQHF
TRBV19	-	TRBJ1-1	TRBD1	TGTGCCAGTAGTAGAACAGGGGTCCTGAACACTGAAGCTTTCTTT	CASSRTGVLNTEAFF
TRBV5-6	-	TRBJ1-4	TRBD1	TGTGCCAGCAGCTTCAGGGGGGAAAAACTGTTTTTT	CASSFRGEKLFF
TRBV2	-	TRBJ1-4	-	TGTGCCTCTGCAGGGGATTTACGTGAAAAACTGTTTTTT	CASAGDLREKLFF
TRBV21-1	-	TRBJ2-7	-	TGTGCCAGCAGCAAAGGGGGGCCCTCCTACGAGCAGTACTTC	CASSKGGPSYEQYF
TRBV7-9	-	TRBJ1-4	TRBD1	TGTGCCAGCAGCATCCTAGGACAGGGCTATGAAAAACTGTTTTTT	CASSILGQGYEKLFF